This T cell receptor (beta chain) was found in a study of blood T cell repertoires in COVID-19. Trimming removed 5 bases from V and 3 bases from J, with 16 bases in between. CDR3 length: 14 amino acids. The germline V gene has CDR1 SQVTM and CDR2 ANQGSEA. In the original analysis: Reference gene primer amplification yielded estimated nucleated cell counts. The assay was immunoSEQ multiplex PCR, and TCRdb's table has in-frame clones only and misses some. The DNA was the basis for D and trimming; V, J and clone size are from that table. Here the sample spans 150,000 to 200,000 clones, around 84% being singletons.

The sample consisted of peripheral blood. This TCR derives from a man aged 35 to 55 with active or convalescent COVID-19. This chain uses TRBV29-1 with TRBJ1-1; a possible D gene is TRBD1 (5 bases). The CDR3 sequence: CSVRRDLSDTEAFF. The CDR3 nucleotides read TGCAGCGTTAGGCGGGACCTGAGTGACACTGAAGCTTTCTTT.